These T cell receptor beta chains were read from a single sample in a study of CD8 T cells in ankylosing spondylitis. Via MiXCR, TCRdb re-called the 5' RACE reads, giving one row per CDR3 protein. The data hold under 200,000 distinct CDR3 sequences, with 10% to 15% observed a single time. The sample consisted of blood, either unsorted or a sorted T cell fraction (not recorded which). All receptors derive from a female donor with ankylosing spondylitis or in good health (not recorded which). Both conserved end residues are part of each CDR3. The D gene is left open where the match is weak. Not all rows give a size; the values are once, few, many and, for expanded clones, a class.

V gene	clone size	J gene	D gene	CDR3 DNA	CDR3 protein
TRBV12-3/TRBV12-4	.	TRBJ1-2	.	TGTGCCAGCAACGAGAGGGTCGGTGGCTACACCTTC	CASNERVGGYTF
TRBV6-2/TRBV6-3	many	TRBJ2-3	.	TGTGCCAGCAGTTACCCACTCGGGGATACGCAGTATTTT	CASSYPLGDTQYF
TRBV7-2	few	TRBJ1-2	TRBD1	TGTGCCAGCAGCTTGGACAGGGGGGGTTCGGGGTATGGCTACACCTTC	CASSLDRGGSGYGYTF
TRBV28	many	TRBJ1-1	.	.	CASSSSTGRNTEAFF
TRBV18	many	TRBJ2-2	TRBD2	TGTGCCAGCTCACCACGGAGCGGGGCGAACACCGGGGAGCTGTTTTTT	CASSPRSGANTGELFF
TRBV7-8	.	TRBJ1-2	TRBD1	TGTGCCAGCAGCTCCCCCGGACAGGGGCGAGGCTACACCTTC	CASSSPGQGRGYTF
TRBV27	.	TRBJ2-2	TRBD1	TGTGCCAGCAGTCTCGGGACAGGGAGGACCGGGGAGCTGTTTTTT	CASSLGTGRTGELFF
TRBV6-1	many	TRBJ1-1	.	TGTGCCAGCAGGAGACAGGCGAGCACTGAAGCTTTCTTT	CASRRQASTEAFF
TRBV12-3/TRBV12-4	many	TRBJ1-5	TRBD1	TGTGCCAGCAGTACACAGGGGCAGCCCCAGCATTTT	CASSTQGQPQHF
TRBV7-2	few	TRBJ2-7	TRBD2	TGTGCCAGCAGCGGGGGGGTAGCGGGTTCCTACGAGCAGTACTTC	CASSGGVAGSYEQYF
TRBV9	many	TRBJ2-4	.	TGTGCCAGCAGCTATACTAGCACAGCGGGCGAAAACATTCAGTACTTC	CASSYTSTAGENIQYF
TRBV29-1	many	TRBJ1-5	.	TGCAGCGTTGGGACAGATGTTAATCAGCCCCAGCATTTT	CSVGTDVNQPQHF
TRBV25-1	many	TRBJ1-1	TRBD1	TGTGCCAGCAGTGCCCTTATGACAGGGTTTACTGAAGCTTTCTTT	CASSALMTGFTEAFF
TRBV24-1	many	TRBJ2-6	.	TGTGCCACCAGTGATCGTGGGGCCAACGTCCTGACTTTC	CATSDRGANVLTF
TRBV30	many	TRBJ1-3	.	TGTGCCTGGAGACAAACTGGAAACACCATATATTTT	CAWRQTGNTIYF
TRBV11-2	few	TRBJ2-7	TRBD2	TGTGCCAGCAGCTTAGTAGCGGGGAAGGTCTACGAGCAGTACTTC	CASSLVAGKVYEQYF
TRBV7-9	.	TRBJ2-2	.	TGTGCCAACCGGGACCAGGGGCACACCGGGGAGCTGTTTTTT	CANRDQGHTGELFF
TRBV21-1	many	TRBJ1-5	.	TGTGCCAGCAGCAAACTTAGGGGAACCGTTCGTCAGCCCCAGCATTTT	CASSKLRGTVRQPQHF
TRBV24-1	many	TRBJ2-1	.	TGTGCCACCAGTGATTCTCTCTCCCAAGGTCAGTTCTTC	CATSDSLSQGQFF
TRBV12-3/TRBV12-4	many	TRBJ2-1	TRBD1	TGTGCCAGCAAAGGGGACAGTTACAATGAGCAGTTCTTC	CASKGDSYNEQFF
TRBV27	many	TRBJ1-2	.	TGTGCCAGCAGAGCAATTCAGGGAGCTAACTATGGCTACACCTTC	CASRAIQGANYGYTF
TRBV7-9	few	TRBJ1-1	.	TGTGCCAGCAGCGAGAGGACGGGCCCCAAGAGGGGCACTGAAGCTTTCTTT	CASSERTGPKRGTEAFF
TRBV12-3/TRBV12-4	many	TRBJ2-2	TRBD1	TGTGCCAGCACCCTCGACAGGGCGAACACCGGGGAGCTGTTTTTT	CASTLDRANTGELFF
TRBV19	.	TRBJ1-6	TRBD1	TGTGCCAGCCGGCTTGGAGGACAGGCGAATTCACCCCTCCACTTT	CASRLGGQANSPLHF
TRBV11-2	few	TRBJ2-2	.	TGTGCCAGCAGCCCTATACAGTACACCGGGGAGCTGTTTTTT	CASSPIQYTGELFF
TRBV7-2	few	TRBJ2-7	TRBD2	TGTGCCAGCAGATTACATACCGGGACTAGCGTCTACGAGCAGTACTTC	CASRLHTGTSVYEQYF
TRBV7-9	.	TRBJ1-2	.	TGTGCCAGCAGCCCGGGGACGGCTCCGGGCTACACCTTC	CASSPGTAPGYTF
TRBV5-1	many	TRBJ1-6	TRBD1	TGCGCCAGCAGCCCCGACAGGGGGAGCAATTCACCCCTCCACTTT	CASSPDRGSNSPLHF
TRBV20-1	many	TRBJ2-7	TRBD2	TGCAGTGCTAGACCAGGGAGGCTAGCGGTCTCCTACGAGCAGTACTTC	CSARPGRLAVSYEQYF
TRBV7-9	many	TRBJ1-1	.	TGTGCCAGCACCCCCACGGACACTGAAGCTTTCTTT	CASTPTDTEAFF
TRBV5-5	few	TRBJ1-1	.	TGTGCCAGCAGCTTAGGTCCGGGAATCTCTGAAGCTTTCTTT	CASSLGPGISEAFF
TRBV7-3	many	TRBJ2-1	.	TGTGCCAGCAGCTTAAACCCAGCAGGGGCCAATGAGCAGTTCTTC	CASSLNPAGANEQFF
TRBV7-2	.	TRBJ1-2	.	TGTGCCAGCAGCGCAGGACGCAGACTAGCTAACTATGGCTACACCTTC	CASSAGRRLANYGYTF
TRBV7-3	many	TRBJ2-2	.	TGTGCCAGCAGCTCCCCCCGGTCGGTAGGGGTTAAGGACACCGGGGAGCTGTTTTTT	CASSSPRSVGVKDTGELFF
TRBV20-1	many	TRBJ2-5	TRBD1	TGCAGTGCTAGAACCGGGACAGGGGGCGGGGAGACCCAGTACTTC	CSARTGTGGGETQYF
TRBV14	.	TRBJ2-3	TRBD1	TGTGCCAGCAGCCGAGACAGGGTGGATACGCAGTATTTT	CASSRDRVDTQYF
TRBV30	.	TRBJ1-2	.	TGTGCCTGGAGTTTTACAGGGATAGGCTATGGCTACACCTTC	CAWSFTGIGYGYTF
TRBV6-2/TRBV6-3	few	TRBJ2-7	TRBD2	TGTGCCACCTCCCGACTAGCGGACAGCTCCTACGAGCAGTACTTC	CATSRLADSSYEQYF
TRBV27	.	TRBJ1-2	.	TGTGCCAGCAGTTTATCGTCGGGGTACTATGGCTACACCTTC	CASSLSSGYYGYTF
TRBV15	.	TRBJ2-1	.	TGTGCCACCAGCAGGACTAGATATGAGCAGTTCTTC	CATSRTRYEQFF
TRBV18	few	TRBJ1-2	.	TGTGCCAGCTCACCCCAGGCGGTCGGGGCTAACTATGGCTACACCTTC	CASSPQAVGANYGYTF
TRBV5-1	few	TRBJ2-2	.	TGCGCCAGCAGCTTGGTCGGCTGGGGCGGGGAGCTGTTTTTT	CASSLVGWGGELFF
TRBV12-3/TRBV12-4	many	TRBJ2-7	.	TGTGCCAGCAGTTTAGTCGGGGGCGCGGGCTACGAGCAGTACTTC	CASSLVGGAGYEQYF